These 16 T cell receptor beta chains were sequenced from one sample in a study of blood T cell repertoires in COVID-19. The assay was immunoSEQ multiplex PCR, and TCRdb's table has in-frame clones only and misses some. The table has some 150,000 clones, roughly 80% seen once; the top ten hold approximately 6.1%. What was sequenced was peripheral blood. These receptors all stem from a human donor in a cohort sampled during active COVID-19.

The chain employs TRBV7-9 and TRBJ1-1, with D uncertain. Per the germline V gene, CDR1 is SEHNR and CDR2 is FQNEAQ (reference sequence). The CDR3 has 14 amino acids. The germline V and J ends were trimmed by 3 bases and 5 bases, with 13 bases remaining between them. The CDR3 protein is CASSFDNRRTEAFF. For the CDR3, the DNA is TGTGCCAGCAGCTTCGACAACCGTCGGACTGAAGCTTTCTTT.

A word on this clone: Given a much more abundant clone one base away, this may be a read error. The V gene is TRBV7-3, the J gene TRBJ2-3, with TRBD2 identical over 7 bases. Unmatched junction bases numbered 1, after V lost 2 bases and J lost 2 bases. The CDR3 loop spans 14 amino acids. Germline CDR1 and CDR2: SGHTA and FQGTGA. CDR3 amino acids: CASSLAGDTDTQYF. The CDR3 bases are TGTGCCAGCAGCTTAGCGGGGGACACAGATACGCAGTATTTT.

The chain combines TRBV3-1 (or the pseudogene TRBV3-2) with TRBJ1-5; 8 bases fit TRBD1. The germline V gene encodes CDR1 LGHDT and CDR2 YNNKEL (reference sequence). The CDR3 contains 15 residues. V lost 1 base and J lost 1; bases outside the gene matches: 0. CDR3 loop: CASSQAGGSNQPQHF. CDR3 nucleotides: TGTGCCAGCAGCCAAGCAGGGGGCAGCAATCAGCCCCAGCATTTT.

The rearrangement uses TRBV5-4 and TRBJ1-2, with D perhaps matching TRBD1 (6 bases). The germline CDR1 and CDR2 sequences are SGHNT and YYREEE (reference sequence). This CDR3 comprises 13 residues. V was trimmed by 2 bases and J by 6 bases, leaving 11 bases between them. Here the CDR3 DNA reads TGTGCCAGCAGCTTCCAGGGGACGGATGGCTACACCTTC. This encodes CASSFQGTDGYTF.

The table lists this clone with a few counts. The CDR3 loop is CASSLARFNEQYF. The CDR3 nucleotides read TGTGCCAGCAGCTTAGCTCGGTTTAACGAGCAGTACTTC. The chain uses TRBV7-8 and TRBJ2-7, with D unclear. The CDR3 sequence is 13 residues long. The germline gives CDR1 SGHVS, CDR2 FQNEAQ. Trimming pared 0 bases from V and 5 bases from J, leaving 8 bases between. The full variable domain, its missing parts supplied by reference TRBV7-8 and TRBJ2-7, is GAGVSQSPRYKVAKRGQDVALRCDPISGHVSLFWYQQALGQGPEFLTYFQNEAQLDKSGLPSDRFFAERPEGSVSTLKIQRTQQEDSAVYLCASSLARFNEQYFGPGTRLTVT.

The chain combines TRBV3-1 (or the pseudogene TRBV3-2) with TRBJ1-2; 7 bases line up with TRBD1. V trimming: 0 bases; J trimming: 10 bases; junction bases outside the gene matches: 8. The CDR3 has 14 amino acids. Germline V lookup: CDR1 LGHDT, CDR2 YNNKEL (reference sequence). CDR3 sequence reads: CASSQDLTGATYTF. The CDR3 coding sequence is TGTGCCAGCAGCCAAGATCTTACAGGGGCAACCTACACCTTC.

The chain uses TRBV5-4 and TRBJ2-7, with TRBD2 matching 12 bases. The CDR3 sequence is 14 residues long. The J segment lost 4 bases and the V segment lost 6 bases, leaving 5 bases of the junction unmatched. Germline-derived CDR1 and CDR2 are SGHNT and YYREEE (reference sequence). CDR3 coding DNA: TGTGCCAGCACCCTAGCGGGGGGGCGATACGAGCAGTACTTC. Protein sequence: CASTLAGGRYEQYF.

This clone was observed once. The chain carries TRBV21-1 and TRBJ1-2; the D call of TRBD1 is as the table states it, not checked on the DNA. TRBV21-1 is a listed pseudogene. The CDR3 has 12 residues. CDR3 loop: CASSRDIYGYTF. DNA for the CDR3: TGTGCCAGCAGCAGAGACATTTATGGCTACACCTTC.

The V and J genes are TRBV19 and TRBJ1-2, with TRBD1 identical over 8 bases. J gave up 4 bases and V 5 bases, and 6 bases lay outside the gene matches. The CDR3 runs 14 residues. CDR1 LNHDA and CDR2 SQIVND come from the germline V gene (reference sequence). The CDR3 loop is CASSLDRVTYGYTF. The CDR3 coding sequence is TGTGCCAGTAGTCTGGACAGGGTGACCTATGGCTACACCTTC. Full variable domain (remainder filled in from reference TRBV19 and TRBJ1-2): DGGITQSPKYLFRKEGQNVTLSCEQNLNHDAMYWYRQDPGQGLRLIYYSQIVNDFQKGDIAEGYSVSREKKESFPLTVTSAQKNPTAFYLCASSLDRVTYGYTFGSGTRLTVV.

J is TRBJ2-1 and V is TRBV7-3, with 13 bases that match TRBD2. The CDR3 extends over 15 amino acids. V shed 5 bases, J shed 5 bases, and the junction held 3 bases outside the gene matches. Germline V gene lookup returns CDR1 SGHTA and CDR2 FQGTGA. CDR3 DNA sequence: TGTGCCAGCAGCCCGGGACTAGCGGGGAACAATGAGCAGTTCTTC. Protein sequence: CASSPGLAGNNEQFF.

This chain uses TRBV19 with TRBJ2-3; a possible D gene is TRBD2 (7 bases). CDR3 length equals 15 residues. Germline values: CDR1 LNHDA, CDR2 SQIVND (reference sequence). The V end lost 6 bases, the J end lost 3 bases, and 16 bases lay between the germline ends. The CDR3 protein is CASRGRGGITDTQYF. CDR3 DNA sequence: TGTGCCAGTAGAGGCCGCGGGGGCATAACAGATACGCAGTATTTT.

With respect to this clone: Other DNA sequences from this sample encode an identical CDR3 as well. The V call is TRBV28, the J call TRBJ2-5; D is perhaps TRBD2 (6 bases). Germline values: CDR1 MDHEN, CDR2 SYDVKM. The CDR3 totals 14 residues. The V end was cut by 3 bases, the J end by 1 base, with 9 bases between. CDR3 nucleotide sequence: TGTGCCAGCAGTTTGGGGGGAGTCCAAGAGACCCAGTACTTC. The encoded protein is CASSLGGVQETQYF. Looking up the rest from reference TRBV28 and TRBJ2-5 gives the full variable domain: DVKVTQSSRYLVKRTGEKVFLECVQDMDHENMFWYRQDPGLGLRLIYFSYDVKMKEKGDIPEGYSVSREKKERFSLILESASTNQTSMYLCASSLGGVQETQYFGPGTRLLVL.

This chain uses TRBV10-1 with TRBJ1-1, with TRBD1 identical over 10 bases. The CDR3 runs to 18 residues. V was clipped by 9 bases and J by 4 bases; unmatched bases: 20. Germline V gene lookup returns CDR1 WNHNN and CDR2 SYGVQD (reference sequence). The CDR3 loop reads CASHGGKAPRQGATEAFF. In DNA form, the CDR3 reads TGCGCCAGTCACGGTGGAAAGGCTCCTAGACAGGGGGCCACTGAAGCTTTCTTT.

This clone was picked up a small number of times. The chain combines TRBV7-9 with TRBJ2-3, with D perhaps TRBD2 (6 bases). Germline V gives CDR1 SEHNR, CDR2 FQNEAQ (reference sequence). This CDR3 has 14 residues. Trimming took 5 bases from V and 10 from J, leaving 19 bases between them. The CDR3 coding sequence is TGTGCCAGCAGCACCGGGACTGCGACGTGGGCGCAGTATTTT. Its translation: CASSTGTATWAQYF.

The rearrangement uses TRBV9 and TRBJ1-2; TRBD1 is a possible D gene (6 bases). The CDR3 consists of 14 residues. Between the trimmed V and J ends, which lost 3 bases and 8 bases, there was a span of 17 bases. The germline gives CDR1 SGDLS, CDR2 YYNGEE. The CDR3, as DNA: TGTGCCAGCAGCGGCGGGGGCAGGGCTGGAGGCTACACCTTC. Translated: CASSGGGRAGGYTF. Full variable domain (missing parts from reference TRBV9 and TRBJ1-2): DSGVTQTPKHLITATGQRVTLRCSPRSGDLSVYWYQQSLDQGLQFLIQYYNGEERAKGNILERFSAQQFPDLHSELNLSSLELGDSALYFCASSGGGRAGGYTFGSGTRLTVV.

The V gene is TRBV4-3, the J gene TRBJ1-6; D is uncertain. Trimming pared 0 bases from V and 10 bases from J, leaving 13 bases between. Germline loops: CDR1 LGHNA, CDR2 YSLEER. The CDR3 has 15 residues. The CDR3 region has the DNA TGCGCCAGCAGCCAAGATCAAACTCTCGAGTCACCCCTCCACTTT. Amino acids: CASSQDQTLESPLHF.